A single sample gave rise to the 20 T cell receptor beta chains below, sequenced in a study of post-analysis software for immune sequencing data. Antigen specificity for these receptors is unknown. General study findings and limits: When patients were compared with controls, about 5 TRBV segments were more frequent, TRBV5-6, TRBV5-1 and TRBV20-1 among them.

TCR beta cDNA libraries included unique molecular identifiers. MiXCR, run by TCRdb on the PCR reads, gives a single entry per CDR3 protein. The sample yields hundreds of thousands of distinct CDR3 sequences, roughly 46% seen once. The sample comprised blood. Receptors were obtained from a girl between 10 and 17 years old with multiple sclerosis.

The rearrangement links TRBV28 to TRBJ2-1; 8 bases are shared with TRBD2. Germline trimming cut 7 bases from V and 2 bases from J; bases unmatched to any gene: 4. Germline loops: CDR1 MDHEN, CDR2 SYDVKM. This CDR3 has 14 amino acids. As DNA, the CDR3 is TGTGCCAGCAAAAGCGGGAGTCCCTACAATGAGCAGTTCTTC. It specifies CASKSGSPYNEQFF.

The CDR3 region is CASSPQGRTGGNQPQHF. The CDR3 nucleotides read TGTGCCAGCAGTCCCCAAGGAAGGACAGGGGGCAATCAGCCCCAGCATTTT. The chain links TRBV27 to TRBJ1-5; TRBD1 matches 9 bases. Germline V gene sequence: CDR1 MNHEY, CDR2 SMNVEV (reference sequence). With 5 bases clipped from V and 2 bases from J, the junction kept 10 bases outside the gene matches. CDR3 length: 17 residues.

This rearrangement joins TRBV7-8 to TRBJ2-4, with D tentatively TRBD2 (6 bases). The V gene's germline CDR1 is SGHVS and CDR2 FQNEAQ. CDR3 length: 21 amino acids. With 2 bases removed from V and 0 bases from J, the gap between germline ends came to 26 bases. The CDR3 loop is CASSLLAPIGLRGIAKNIQYF. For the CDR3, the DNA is TGTGCCAGCAGCTTATTGGCCCCTATCGGCCTACGGGGGATAGCCAAAAACATTCAGTACTTC.

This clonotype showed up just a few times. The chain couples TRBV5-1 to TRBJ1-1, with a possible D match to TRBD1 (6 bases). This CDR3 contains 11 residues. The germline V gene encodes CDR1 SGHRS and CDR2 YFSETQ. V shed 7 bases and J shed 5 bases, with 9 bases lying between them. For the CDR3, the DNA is TGCGCCAGCCGGACAGAAACTGAAGCTTTCTTT. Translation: CASRTETEAFF. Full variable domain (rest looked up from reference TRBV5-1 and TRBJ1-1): KAGVTQTPRYLIKTRGQQVTLSCSPISGHRSVSWYQQTPGQGLQFLFEYFSETQRNKGNFPGRFSGRQFSNSRSEMNVSTLELGDSALYLCASRTETEAFFGQGTRLTVV.

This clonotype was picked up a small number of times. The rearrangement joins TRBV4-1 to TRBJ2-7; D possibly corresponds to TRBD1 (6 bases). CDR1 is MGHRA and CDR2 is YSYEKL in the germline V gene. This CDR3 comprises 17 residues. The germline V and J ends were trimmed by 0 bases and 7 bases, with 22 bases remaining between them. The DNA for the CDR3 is TGCGCCAGCAGCCAAGAATTTGTGCAGGGGAAGTGGGGAGAGCAGTACTTC. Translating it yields CASSQEFVQGKWGEQYF.

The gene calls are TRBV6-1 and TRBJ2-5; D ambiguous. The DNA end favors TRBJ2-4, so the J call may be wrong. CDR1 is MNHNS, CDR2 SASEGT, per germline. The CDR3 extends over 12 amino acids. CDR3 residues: CASSATGSIQYF. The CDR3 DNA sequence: TGTGCCAGCAGTGCCACTGGAAGCATTCAGTACTTC.

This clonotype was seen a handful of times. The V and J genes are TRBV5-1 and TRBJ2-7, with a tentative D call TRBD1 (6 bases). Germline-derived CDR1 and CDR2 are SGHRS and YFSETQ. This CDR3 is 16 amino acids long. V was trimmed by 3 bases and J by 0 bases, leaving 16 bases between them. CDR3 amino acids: CASSWETGLTSYEQYF. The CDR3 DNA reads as TGCGCCAGCAGCTGGGAAACAGGGTTAACCTCCTACGAGCAGTACTTC.

The CDR3 bases are TGTGCCATCAGTGGAGTAGGGGCAGCTTATAATTCACCCCTCCACTTT. Its protein is CAISGVGAAYNSPLHF. The V call is TRBV10-3, the J call TRBJ1-6; tentatively, D is TRBD1 (5 bases). Germline values: CDR1 ENHRY, CDR2 SYGVKD. This CDR3 contains 16 residues. Trimming took 4 bases from V and 4 from J, leaving 14 bases between them.

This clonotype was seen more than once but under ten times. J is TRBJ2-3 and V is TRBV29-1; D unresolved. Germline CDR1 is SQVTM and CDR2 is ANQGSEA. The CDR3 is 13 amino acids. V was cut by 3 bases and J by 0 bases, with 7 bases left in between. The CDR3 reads CSVDNGSTDTQYF. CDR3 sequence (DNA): TGCAGCGTTGATAACGGCAGCACAGATACGCAGTATTTT.

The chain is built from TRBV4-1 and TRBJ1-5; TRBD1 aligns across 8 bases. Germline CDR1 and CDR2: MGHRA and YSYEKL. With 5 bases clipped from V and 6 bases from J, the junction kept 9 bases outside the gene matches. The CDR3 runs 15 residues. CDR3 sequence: CASSTGQEPSQPQHF. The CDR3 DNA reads TGCGCCAGCAGCACGGGACAGGAGCCCAGTCAGCCCCAGCATTTT.

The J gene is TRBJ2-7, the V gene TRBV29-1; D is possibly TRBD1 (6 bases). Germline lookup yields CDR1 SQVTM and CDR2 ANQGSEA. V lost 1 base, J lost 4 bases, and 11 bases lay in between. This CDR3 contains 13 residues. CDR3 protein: CSVEGGRLYEQYF. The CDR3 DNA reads TGCAGCGTTGAAGGGGGGCGCCTTTACGAGCAGTACTTC.

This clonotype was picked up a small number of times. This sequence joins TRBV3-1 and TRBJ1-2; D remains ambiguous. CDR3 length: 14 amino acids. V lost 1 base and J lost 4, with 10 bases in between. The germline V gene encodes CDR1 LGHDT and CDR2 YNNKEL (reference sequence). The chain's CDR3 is CASSQAMGFYGYTF. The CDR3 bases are TGTGCCAGCAGCCAAGCGATGGGTTTCTATGGCTACACCTTC. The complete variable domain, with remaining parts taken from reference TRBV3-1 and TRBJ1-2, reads DTAVSQTPKYLVTQMGNDKSIKCEQNLGHDTMYWYKQDSKKFLKIMFSYNNKELIINETVPNRFSPKSPDKAHLNLHINSLELGDSAVYFCASSQAMGFYGYTFGSGTRLTVV.

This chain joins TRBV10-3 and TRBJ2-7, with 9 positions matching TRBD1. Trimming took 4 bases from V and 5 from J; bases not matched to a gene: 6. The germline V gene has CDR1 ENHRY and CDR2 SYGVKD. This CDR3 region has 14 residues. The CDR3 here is CAISVGQGSHEQYF. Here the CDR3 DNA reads TGTGCCATCAGTGTAGGACAGGGGTCCCACGAGCAGTACTTC.

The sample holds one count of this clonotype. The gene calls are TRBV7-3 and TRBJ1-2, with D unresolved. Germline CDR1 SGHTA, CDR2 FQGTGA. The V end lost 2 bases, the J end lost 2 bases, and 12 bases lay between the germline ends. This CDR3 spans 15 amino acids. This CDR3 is CASSLYAGFNYGYTF. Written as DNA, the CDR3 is TGTGCCAGCAGCTTATACGCCGGGTTCAACTATGGCTACACCTTC.

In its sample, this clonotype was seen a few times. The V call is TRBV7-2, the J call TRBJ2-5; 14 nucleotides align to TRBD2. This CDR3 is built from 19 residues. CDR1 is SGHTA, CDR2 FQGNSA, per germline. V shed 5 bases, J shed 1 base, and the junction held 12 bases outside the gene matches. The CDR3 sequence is CASSRSGTSGGRIQETQYF. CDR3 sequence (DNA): TGTGCCAGCAGCCGATCCGGGACTAGCGGGGGAAGGATCCAAGAGACCCAGTACTTC.

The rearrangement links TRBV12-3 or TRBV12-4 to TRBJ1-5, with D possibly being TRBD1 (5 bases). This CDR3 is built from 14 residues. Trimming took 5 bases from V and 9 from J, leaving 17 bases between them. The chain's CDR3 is CASSDDSNQWPQHF. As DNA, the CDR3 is TGTGCCAGCAGTGACGACAGTAATCAGTGGCCCCAGCATTTT.

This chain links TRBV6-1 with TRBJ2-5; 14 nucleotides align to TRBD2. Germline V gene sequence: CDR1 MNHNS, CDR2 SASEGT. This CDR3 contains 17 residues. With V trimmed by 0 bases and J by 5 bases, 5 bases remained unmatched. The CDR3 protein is CASSEAKGLAGDETQYF. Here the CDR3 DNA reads TGTGCCAGCAGTGAAGCTAAGGGACTAGCGGGAGATGAGACCCAGTACTTC.

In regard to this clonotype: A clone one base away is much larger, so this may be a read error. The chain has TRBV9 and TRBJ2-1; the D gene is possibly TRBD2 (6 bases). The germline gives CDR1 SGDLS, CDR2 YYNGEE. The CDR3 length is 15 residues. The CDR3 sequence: CVSSVDGGGGNEQFF. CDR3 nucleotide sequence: TGTGTCAGCAGCGTAGACGGGGGAGGAGGCAATGAGCAGTTCTTC. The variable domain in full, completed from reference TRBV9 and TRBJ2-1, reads DSGVTQTPKHLITATGQRVTLRCSPRSGDLSVYWYQQSLDQGLQFLIQYYNGEERAKGNILERFSAQQFPDLHSELNLSSLELGDSALYFCVSSVDGGGGNEQFFGPGTRLTVL.

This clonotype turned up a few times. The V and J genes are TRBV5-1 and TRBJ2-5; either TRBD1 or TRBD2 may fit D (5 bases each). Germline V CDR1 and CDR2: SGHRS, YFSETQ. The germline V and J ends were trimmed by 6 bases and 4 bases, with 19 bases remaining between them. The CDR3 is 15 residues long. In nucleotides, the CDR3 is TGCGCCAGCAAGACCGGGACCCCGGCGGGAGAGACCCAGTACTTC. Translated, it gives CASKTGTPAGETQYF.

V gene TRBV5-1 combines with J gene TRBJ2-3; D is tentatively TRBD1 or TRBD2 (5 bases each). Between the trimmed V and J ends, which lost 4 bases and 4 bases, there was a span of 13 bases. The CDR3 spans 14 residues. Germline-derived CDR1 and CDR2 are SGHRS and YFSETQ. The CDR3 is CASSVTTGSDTQYF. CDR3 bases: TGCGCCAGCAGCGTGACTACAGGATCAGATACGCAGTATTTT.